This entry features one TCR beta chain sequence. The method was immunoSEQ multiplex PCR; TCRdb's version includes in-frame clones alone and lacks a portion of them. The table shows 30,000 to 45,000 clones, with around 92% occurring only once. This entry is derived from a study of T cell changes during pregnancy in multiple sclerosis. CDR1 is MGHRA and CDR2 is YSYEKL in the germline V gene. The CDR3 is made up of 16 amino acids. V gave up 1 base and J gave up 6 bases, with 16 bases separating them. The receptor's source is a female donor in good health, enrolled as a control in a pregnancy study. The sample consisted of CD4+ T cells from peripheral blood mononuclear cells, taken in the third trimester of pregnancy. V and J are TRBV4-1 and TRBJ2-4, with D tentatively TRBD1 (6 bases). For the CDR3, the DNA is TGCGCCAGCAGCCAAGGAGAGGGGGTAGGGGGAAACATTCAGTACTTC. Translated: CASSQGEGVGGNIQYF.